The clone carrying this T cell receptor (beta chain) was observed at least ten times. A library of TCRbeta sequences, prepared with unique molecular identifiers, was generated. TCRdb fed the PCR reads into MiXCR, producing one record per CDR3 protein. The sample lists around 450,000 distinct CDR3 sequences, more than 9% occurring once. The data derive from a study of T-cell reconstitution after alpha-beta-depleted transplantation in children. Germline V gene data show CDR1 as SGHRS and CDR2 as YFSETQ. J gave up 5 bases and V 4 bases, and 13 bases lay outside the gene matches. CDR3 length: 16 residues.

This TCR derives from a child aged 2 to 10 with inherited bone marrow failure, due to receive a stem cell transplant. V gene TRBV5-1 combines with J gene TRBJ1-1; 8 nucleotides line up with TRBD1. The specimen was PBMCs, collected before TCRalphabeta/CD19-depleted stem cell transplant. Here the CDR3 DNA reads TGCGCCAGCAGCCCGCAGGGGGCGGACGCTTATACTGAAGCTTTCTTT. The encoded protein is CASSPQGADAYTEAFF.